The 18 T cell receptor beta chains presented below share a single source sample, sequenced in a study of CD8+CD57+ T cells in acquired aplastic anemia (dated by TCRdb to the late 2010s). Patients chosen for sequencing had shown expansion of CD8+CD57+ cells by flow cytometry. The sequencer listed for this sample is Illumina HiSeq 2000. TCR beta VDJ combination and CDR3 sequence profiling used genomic DNA as the template. TCRdb reworked the public reads: Q25 trimming with fastp, MiXCR clone assembly, productive beta chains retained. CDR3 protein duplicates are merged, each entry listing the most common genes and DNA. For this sample there are some 150,000 distinct CDR3 sequences; 60% to 80% appear just once. Around 45% of the sample belongs to the ten largest clones. The sequencing sample was made of sorted CD4+, CD8+, or CD8+CD57+ T cells (not recorded which) from PBMCs. The receptors here all came from a human donor with aplastic anemia.

This clonotype was found many times. This chain connects TRBV2 to TRBJ2-1; 12 bases fit TRBD2. The germline V gene has CDR1 SNHLY and CDR2 FYNNEI. The CDR3 runs 20 residues. Trimming removed 4 bases from V and 4 bases from J; junction bases left unmatched: 17. The CDR3 coding sequence is TGTGCCAGCAGTGCCCCCATGTGGGGCTCTAGCGGGAGGGATTACAATGAGCAGTTCTTC. Its translation: CASSAPMWGSSGRDYNEQFF.

The V gene is TRBV29-1, the J gene TRBJ2-3; 8 bases line up with TRBD1. This CDR3 has 13 amino acids. Germline CDR1 and CDR2: SQVTM and ANQGSEA. J was trimmed by 8 bases and V by 5 bases; bases with no gene match: 9. The CDR3 is CSVNRGTPATQYF. In DNA, the CDR3 is TGCAGCGTTAACAGGGGGACTCCGGCTACGCAGTATTTT.

The J gene is TRBJ2-1, the V gene TRBV2, with D tentatively TRBD1 (8 bases). This CDR3 has 14 residues. From germline, CDR1 is SNHLY and CDR2 FYNNEI. Trimming cost V 11 bases and J 3 bases, with 17 bases left between them. The DNA for the CDR3 is TGTGCCTGCACCGGGGGGACAGGCTACAATGAGCAGTTCTTC. Residues: CACTGGTGYNEQFF.

The count of this clonotype is one. The V call is TRBV5-1, the J call TRBJ1-1; no firm D call. This CDR3 is 15 amino acids long. The germline V gene encodes CDR1 SGHRS and CDR2 YFSETQ. Between the trimmed V and J ends, which lost 4 bases and 0 bases, there was a span of 13 bases. CDR3 coding DNA: TGCGCCAGCAGCCTAACCGGGGAGGTGAACACTGAAGCTTTCTTT. It specifies CASSLTGEVNTEAFF.

This clonotype was counted between two and nine times. This sequence joins TRBV7-7 and TRBJ2-5, with TRBD2 identical over 16 bases. V lost 1 base and J lost 5; bases outside the gene matches: 4. This CDR3 has 17 amino acids. CDR1 is SSHAT and CDR2 is FNYEAQ in the germline V gene (reference sequence). The CDR3 sequence: CASSLGGLAGGRETQYF. CDR3 sequence (DNA): TGTGCCAGCAGCTTAGGGGGACTAGCGGGGGGGCGGGAGACCCAGTACTTC.

Turning to this clonotype: Just one base apart from a much larger clone, this may be a read error. The chain is built from TRBV9 and TRBJ1-1; 7 nucleotides match TRBD1. CDR1 is SGDLS and CDR2 is YYNGEE in the germline V gene. There are 15 residues in the CDR3. DNA of the CDR3: TGTGCCAGCAGCGCCTCGGGACAGTGGAACACTGAAGCTTCCTTT. Protein product: CASSASGQWNTEASF.

The chain employs TRBV2 and TRBJ2-1; D is uncertain. The germline V gene encodes CDR1 SNHLY and CDR2 FYNNEI. CDR3 length: 14 residues. Trimming shortened V by 7 bases and J by 10 bases, and 20 bases separated the two germline ends. CDR3 sequence (DNA): TGTGCCAGCAATGCGTCCCCAGGAGCAGGCGAGCAGTTCTTC. This sequence encodes CASNASPGAGEQFF.

The rearrangement links TRBV5-6 to TRBJ2-7; TRBD2 might be the D (6 bases). Per germline, CDR1 SGHDT and CDR2 YYEEEE. This CDR3 has 15 amino acids. The germline V and J ends were trimmed by 0 bases and 5 bases, with 15 bases remaining between them. CDR3 DNA sequence: TGTGCCAGCAGCTTGGTCAGCGGGTGGGAGAACGAGCAGTACTTC. Translated, it gives CASSLVSGWENEQYF.

This clonotype was picked up many times. The J gene is TRBJ2-2, the V gene TRBV5-1, with D possibly being TRBD1 or TRBD2 (5 bases each). The CDR3 sequence is 17 residues long. V was pared by 4 bases and J by 5 bases, with 21 bases between. Germline V CDR1 and CDR2: SGHRS, YFSETQ. The CDR3 reads CASSRRVARGSTGELFF. The DNA of the CDR3 is TGCGCCAGCAGCCGTCGTGTCGCGAGGGGCTCTACCGGGGAGCTGTTTTTT.

The chain combines TRBV7-3 with TRBJ2-1; D might be TRBD1 (6 bases). Germline assignment: CDR1 SGHTA and CDR2 FQGTGA. With 2 bases removed from V and 8 bases from J, the gap between germline ends came to 10 bases. The CDR3 extends over 13 amino acids. CDR3 nucleotides: TGTGCCAGCAGCTTATTTCAGGGGCATGAGCAGTTCTTC. The encoded protein is CASSLFQGHEQFF.

The rearrangement links TRBV7-9 to TRBJ2-5, with TRBD2 matching over 7 bases. CDR3 length equals 15 residues. Germline lookup yields CDR1 SEHNR and CDR2 FQNEAQ (reference sequence). V shed 5 bases and J 1 base; nucleotides not matched to a gene: 7. The CDR3 nucleotides read TGTGCCAGCAGCCCTCCGGCTAGCGGCCAAGAGACCCAGTACTTC. Translating gives CASSPPASGQETQYF. Drawing the rest from reference TRBV7-9 and TRBJ2-5, the complete variable domain is DTGVSQNPRHKITKRGQNVTFRCDPISEHNRLYWYRQTLGQGPEFLTYFQNEAQLEKSRLLSDRFSAERPKGSFSTLEIQRTEQGDSAMYLCASSPPASGQETQYFGPGTRLLVL.

This chain links TRBV6-4 with TRBJ1-6; tentative D call: TRBD1 (5 bases). This CDR3 is built from 14 residues. V was trimmed by 4 bases and J by 10 bases, leaving 14 bases between them. Germline CDR1 is MRHNA and CDR2 is SNTAGT. The chain's CDR3 is CASSGAGTGSPLHF. The DNA for the CDR3 is TGTGCCAGCAGTGGGGCAGGGACCGGATCACCCCTCCACTTT.

A remark on this clonotype: The conserved final phenylalanine or tryptophan is absent from the CDR3, which likely points to a read error. The CDR3 nucleotides read TGCAGCGTAGTTAGGACTAGCAGCTCCTACAATGAGCAGTTCCTC. This sequence encodes CSVVRTSSSYNEQFL. This sequence joins TRBV29-1 and TRBJ2-1, with 8 positions matching TRBD2. With 6 bases clipped from V and 0 bases from J, the junction kept 7 bases outside the gene matches. Germline CDR1 reads SQVTM; CDR2 reads ANQGSEA. This CDR3 contains 15 residues.

The V call is TRBV12-3 or TRBV12-4, the J call TRBJ2-5; TRBD2 agrees at 10 bases. Trimming at V came to 6 bases and at J to 1 base, leaving 8 bases not matched to a gene. This CDR3 region has 16 residues. The CDR3 sequence: CASRPLAGAGQETQYF. The CDR3 DNA is TGTGCCAGCAGACCTCTAGCGGGAGCCGGCCAAGAGACCCAGTACTTC.

V usage is TRBV6-5 and J usage is TRBJ2-2, with D possibly being TRBD1 or TRBD2 (6 bases each). The V end was cut by 4 bases, the J end by 6 bases, with 15 bases between. The CDR3 spans 15 residues. Germline assignment: CDR1 MNHEY and CDR2 SVGAGI. The CDR3 coding sequence is TGTGCCAGCAGTTCGGGGGCAGGGGAAGCCGGGGAGCTGTTTTTT. Protein sequence: CASSSGAGEAGELFF.

The gene calls are TRBV7-2 and TRBJ2-5; unclear D gene. The V end was cut by 2 bases, the J end by 5 bases, with 9 bases between. The V gene's germline CDR1 is SGHTA and CDR2 FQGNSA. This CDR3 contains 13 residues. CDR3 nucleotides: TGTGCCAGCAGCTTATACACATCGGAGACCCAGTACTTC. Translation: CASSLYTSETQYF.

The chain is built from TRBV10-3 and TRBJ1-3, with 9 positions matching TRBD1. Losses at the gene ends were 4 bases for V and 3 bases for J; bases not matched to a gene: 1. The CDR3 contains 14 residues. CDR1 and CDR2 from the germline V gene are ENHRY and SYGVKD. CDR3 sequence reads: CAISGQGDGNTIYF. The CDR3 region has the DNA TGTGCCATCAGTGGACAGGGGGATGGAAACACCATATATTTT.

The rearrangement joins TRBV14 to TRBJ2-3; D not resolved. V was shortened by 0 bases and J by 1 base, with 8 bases between the two germline ends. The CDR3 consists of 15 residues. Germline lookup yields CDR1 SGHDN and CDR2 FVKESK. CDR3 residues: CASSQDPLRTDTQYF. The CDR3 coding sequence is TGTGCCAGCAGCCAAGATCCCCTTCGCACAGATACGCAGTATTTT.